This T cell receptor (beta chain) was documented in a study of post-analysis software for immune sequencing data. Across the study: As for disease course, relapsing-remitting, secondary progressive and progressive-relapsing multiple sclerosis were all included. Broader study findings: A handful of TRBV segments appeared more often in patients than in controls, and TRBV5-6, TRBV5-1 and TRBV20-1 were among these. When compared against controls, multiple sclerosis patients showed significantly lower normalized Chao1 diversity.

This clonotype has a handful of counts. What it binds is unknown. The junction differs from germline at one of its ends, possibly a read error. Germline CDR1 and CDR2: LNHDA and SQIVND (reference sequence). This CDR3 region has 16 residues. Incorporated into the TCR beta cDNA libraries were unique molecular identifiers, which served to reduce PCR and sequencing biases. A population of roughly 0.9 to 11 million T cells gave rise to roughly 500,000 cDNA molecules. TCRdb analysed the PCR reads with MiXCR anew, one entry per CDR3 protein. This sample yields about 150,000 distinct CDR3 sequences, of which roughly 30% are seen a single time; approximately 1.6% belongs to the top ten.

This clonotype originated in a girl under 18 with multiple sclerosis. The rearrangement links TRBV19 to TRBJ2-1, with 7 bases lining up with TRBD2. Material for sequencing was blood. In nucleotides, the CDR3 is TGTGCCAGTAGTATAGGAGGCGGGAGTCCCTACAATGGGCAGTTCTTC. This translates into CASSIGGGSPYNGQFF. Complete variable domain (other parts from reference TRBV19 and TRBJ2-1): DGGITQSPKYLFRKEGQNVTLSCEQNLNHDAMYWYRQDPGQGLRLIYYSQIVNDFQKGDIAEGYSVSREKKESFPLTVTSAQKNPTAFYLCASSIGGGSPYNGQFFGPGTRLTVL.